The 26 T cell receptor beta chains below all came from one sample that was sequenced in a study of cytomegalovirus exposure and HLA in healthy donors (dated by TCRdb to about 2017). Library preparation employed the immunoSEQ multiplex PCR assay. TCRdb stores this immuneACCESS table with in-frame sequences only. Part of the clones is absent; in the studies checked, under half of the shortfall reflects unresolved V genes, and no reason is known for the rest. The sample table shows 150,000 to 200,000 clones, and 70% to 90% are seen once. The ten largest account for 5% to 7% of the sample. The sequenced sample was PBMCs. The receptors were gathered from a woman in her twenties or thirties in good health and CMV-seronegative.

The rearrangement uses TRBV15 and TRBJ1-5, with D perhaps TRBD1 (6 bases). This CDR3 region has 15 residues. V shed 0 bases and J shed 2 bases, with 8 bases lying between them. CDR1 is LNHNV, CDR2 YYDKDF, per germline (reference sequence). The CDR3 DNA sequence: TGTGCCACCAGCAGAGAAGGGGGGGGCAATCAGCCCCAGCATTTT. Its translation: CATSREGGGNQPQHF. The entire variable domain, with the rest obtained from reference TRBV15 and TRBJ1-5, is as follows: DAMVIQNPRYQVTQFGKPVTLSCSQTLNHNVMYWYQQKSSQAPKLLFHYYDKDFNNEADTPDNFQSRRPNTSFCFLDIRSPGLGDTAMYLCATSREGGGNQPQHFGDGTRLSIL.

V is TRBV28 and J is TRBJ2-7, with TRBD2 identical over 9 bases. This CDR3 is 15 amino acids long. The ends lost 4 bases at V and 1 base at J; junction bases unmatched: 5. Per germline, CDR1 MDHEN and CDR2 SYDVKM. CDR3 DNA: TGTGCCAGCAGTTCGACTAGCGGACCATCCTACGAGCAGTACTTC. Encoded protein: CASSSTSGPSYEQYF.

This clone was counted once. The chain is built from TRBV6-5 and TRBJ2-1; D remains ambiguous. This CDR3 comprises 15 residues. Germline CDR1 MNHEY, CDR2 SVGAGI. With 6 bases removed from V and 1 base from J, the gap between germline ends came to 13 bases. CDR3 DNA sequence: TGTGCCAGCAGCCCCGGTCTGGCGTCCTACAATGAGCAGTTCTTC. As protein: CASSPGLASYNEQFF.

The V and J genes are TRBV15 and TRBJ1-3; unclear D gene. The CDR3 is made up of 13 amino acids. The germline V and J ends were trimmed by 4 bases and 8 bases, with 12 bases remaining between them. Germline V gene data show CDR1 as LNHNV and CDR2 as YYDKDF (reference sequence). The CDR3 spells CATSNPARYTIYF. The CDR3 coding sequence is TGTGCCACCAGCAACCCCGCCCGATACACCATATATTTT.

The rearrangement joins TRBV5-4 to TRBJ2-7; D remains unclear. Trimming shortened V by 0 bases and J by 2 bases, and 9 bases separated the two germline ends. This CDR3 is 14 amino acids long. Germline V gives CDR1 SGHNT, CDR2 YYREEE (reference sequence). CDR3 bases: TGTGCCAGCAGCTTGGGACTGAGAGCCTACGAGCAGTACTTC. It specifies CASSLGLRAYEQYF. The variable domain in full, completed from reference TRBV5-4 and TRBJ2-7, reads ETGVTQSPTHLIKTRGQQVTLRCSSQSGHNTVSWYQQALGQGPQFIFQYYREEENGRGNFPPRFSGLQFPNYSSELNVNALELDDSALYLCASSLGLRAYEQYFGPGTRLTVT.

This clone was counted a few times. CDR3 nucleotides: TGTGCCAGCAGCTCGGTACAGGGGAACACTGAAGCTTTCTTT. Amino acids: CASSSVQGNTEAFF. This rearrangement joins TRBV7-9 to TRBJ1-1; a possible D gene is TRBD1 (6 bases). V was shortened by 4 bases and J by 1 base, with 10 bases between the two germline ends. The CDR3 extends over 14 amino acids. Germline V gene data show CDR1 as SEHNR and CDR2 as FQNEAQ (reference sequence).

The CDR3 loop is CASSFYGFGGSRTGELFF. The CDR3 DNA sequence: TGTGCCAGCAGCTTTTACGGTTTCGGGGGGAGTAGGACCGGGGAGCTGTTTTTT. The chain links TRBV5-6 to TRBJ2-2; TRBD2 agrees at 7 bases. Trimming cost V 2 bases and J 5 bases; bases outside gene matches: 15. CDR1 and CDR2 from the germline V gene are SGHDT and YYEEEE. This CDR3 region has 18 residues.

This clone was counted once. The chain links TRBV12-5 to TRBJ2-2; tentatively, D is TRBD1 (5 bases). The CDR3 length is 16 residues. Germline V lookup: CDR1 LGHNT, CDR2 FRNRAP. Trimming took 7 bases from V and 6 from J, leaving 21 bases between them. The DNA of the CDR3 is TGTGCTAGTGCCGCATTTCAGGGCAATAAGCCCGGGGAGCTGTTTTTT. Amino acids: CASAAFQGNKPGELFF.

CDR3 nucleotides: TGTGCCAGTAGTGTAAGGAGGGTAATGAACACTGAAGCTTTCTTT. Protein: CASSVRRVMNTEAFF. The chain combines TRBV19 with TRBJ1-1; D uncertain. The CDR3 contains 15 residues. Trimming cost V 5 bases and J 0 bases, with 13 bases left between them. Germline CDR1 LNHDA, CDR2 SQIVND (reference sequence).

This CDR3 reads CASSLGGTTNTEAFF. The CDR3 DNA is TGTGCCAGCAGCTTAGGGGGGACAACGAACACTGAAGCTTTCTTT. The chain employs TRBV7-2 and TRBJ1-1, with TRBD1 as a possible D gene (6 bases). CDR1 is SGHTA and CDR2 is FQGNSA in the germline V gene. The CDR3 contains 15 residues. Trimming took off 1 base at V and 1 base at J, with 10 bases between the two ends.

The chain has TRBV25-1 and TRBJ2-7; no clear D gene. Looked up from germline, CDR1 is MGHDK and CDR2 is SYGVNS. The germline V and J ends were trimmed by 1 base and 6 bases, with 16 bases remaining between them. CDR3 length: 15 amino acids. The CDR3 region has the DNA TGTGCCAGCAGTGAATCCCATATTGTAAGAGGCGAGCAGTACTTC. Amino acid sequence: CASSESHIVRGEQYF.

The genes are TRBV2 and TRBJ2-5; 9 bases are shared with TRBD2. The length of the CDR3 is 16 residues. Germline V CDR1 and CDR2: SNHLY, FYNNEI. V lost 4 bases, J lost 3 bases, and 9 bases stayed unmatched. CDR3: CASSGQGGRAKETQYF. The CDR3, as DNA: TGTGCCAGCAGTGGCCAAGGCGGGAGGGCCAAAGAGACCCAGTACTTC.

The table lists this clone with a count of one. J is TRBJ1-5 and V is TRBV7-2; no clear D. This CDR3 has 16 residues. The V gene lost 3 bases and the J gene lost 0 bases, with 12 bases spanning the gap. CDR1 SGHTA and CDR2 FQGNSA come from the germline V gene. In nucleotides, the CDR3 is TGTGCCAGCAGCTTCCGTGGAGGTGGTAGCAATCAGCCCCAGCATTTT. It yields the protein CASSFRGGGSNQPQHF.

The chain uses TRBV7-2 and TRBJ2-7, with D perhaps being TRBD1 or TRBD2 (6 bases each). CDR1 is SGHTA and CDR2 is FQGNSA in the germline V gene. Trimming took off 5 bases at V and 0 bases at J, with 17 bases between the two ends. This CDR3 is built from 16 residues. In nucleotides, the CDR3 is TGTGCCAGCAGCGTTAATGGAGGGGGGAGCTCCTACGAGCAGTACTTC. It encodes CASSVNGGGSSYEQYF.

CDR3 coding DNA: TGTGCCTGGAGTGTACCGGGACAGAACACTGAAGCTTTCTTT. Translating it yields CAWSVPGQNTEAFF. The chain uses TRBV30 and TRBJ1-1, with D perhaps matching TRBD1 (6 bases). The CDR3 has 14 amino acids. V was pared by 0 bases and J by 1 base, with 9 bases between. Per germline, CDR1 GTSNPN and CDR2 SVGIG (reference sequence).

The chain carries TRBV9 and TRBJ2-1; D call uncertain. Germline values: CDR1 SGDLS, CDR2 YYNGEE. Trimming shortened V by 0 bases and J by 0 bases, and 7 bases separated the two germline ends. The CDR3 is 15 residues long. The CDR3 reads CASSVVQSSYNEQFF. CDR3 DNA sequence: TGTGCCAGCAGCGTAGTCCAGAGCTCCTACAATGAGCAGTTCTTC.

This clone was found a few times. This chain links TRBV2 with TRBJ2-1; D is unresolved. The CDR3 is 14 residues long. CDR1 and CDR2 from the germline V gene are SNHLY and FYNNEI. Trimming pared 0 bases from V and 3 bases from J, leaving 6 bases between. CDR3 protein: CASSEATFYNEQFF. CDR3 DNA sequence: TGTGCCAGCAGTGAAGCCACCTTCTACAATGAGCAGTTCTTC.

The chain joins TRBV6-5 to TRBJ2-7, with 10 bases fitting TRBD1. J lost 7 bases, V lost 4 bases, and 10 bases had no gene match. Germline CDR1 is MNHEY and CDR2 is SVGAGI. The CDR3 covers 15 residues. DNA of the CDR3: TGTGCCAGCAGTTCAGGGACAGGGGCTTTTAGGGAGCAGTACTTC. Its protein is CASSSGTGAFREQYF.

In regard to this clone: One end of the junction is discordant with germline, which a read error may explain. The chain uses TRBV6-5 and TRBJ1-3; D call uncertain. Germline CDR1 is MNHEY and CDR2 is SVGAGI. The CDR3 has 10 amino acids. The CDR3 here is CASSYREGDF. In nucleotides, the CDR3 is TGTGCCAGCAGTTACCGGGAGGGCGATTTT.

This chain connects TRBV6-1 to TRBJ2-3; D call uncertain. Germline V gene data show CDR1 as MNHNS and CDR2 as SASEGT. The CDR3 is made up of 18 amino acids. V lost 3 bases to trimming and J lost 0 bases, with 19 bases between them. CDR3 nucleotide sequence: TGTGCCAGCAGTGAGTTGCTAGGCTCCAAAGGTAGCACAGATACGCAGTATTTT. This codes for CASSELLGSKGSTDTQYF.

Comment on this clone: Different DNA sequences within this sample yield the same CDR3. The chain uses TRBV29-1 and TRBJ1-1; no clear D. Germline values: CDR1 SQVTM, CDR2 ANQGSEA. V was clipped by 6 bases and J by 2 bases, with 10 bases between them. The CDR3 sequence is 12 residues long. The CDR3: CSVGSANTEAFF. For the CDR3, the DNA is TGCAGCGTCGGCAGTGCAAACACTGAAGCTTTCTTT.

CDR3 in DNA: TGTGCCTGGAGAAAGAGGCCCGTCGGAGATGGCTACACCTTC. Amino acid sequence: CAWRKRPVGDGYTF. This chain connects TRBV30 to TRBJ1-2; D call uncertain. V gave up 3 bases and J gave up 6 bases, with 17 bases separating them. CDR1 and CDR2 (germline): GTSNPN, SVGIG (reference sequence). The CDR3 has 14 amino acids.

The gene calls are TRBV15 and TRBJ2-7; TRBD1 matches 9 bases. Trimming took 2 bases from V and 2 from J; bases not matched to a gene: 10. The CDR3 totals 17 residues. Per germline, CDR1 LNHNV and CDR2 YYDKDF (reference sequence). In DNA, the CDR3 is TGTGCCACCAGCAGAACTACCTCGGACAGGGGAACCTACGAGCAGTACTTC. Its translation is CATSRTTSDRGTYEQYF.

In DNA, the CDR3 is TGTGCCAGCAGTCCTGAGACAGCATATAGCAATCAGCCCCAGCATTTT. Its translation: CASSPETAYSNQPQHF. The chain joins TRBV28 to TRBJ1-5, with D possibly TRBD1 on 5 matching bases. Germline CDR1 and CDR2: MDHEN and SYDVKM. The CDR3 has 16 residues. V lost 5 bases to trimming and J lost 0 bases, with 14 bases between them.

The gene calls are TRBV13 and TRBJ2-5; TRBD2 matches at 12 bases. CDR1 PRHDT and CDR2 FYEKMQ come from the germline V gene (reference sequence). V lost 1 base and J lost 3; bases outside the gene matches: 3. This CDR3 region has 16 residues. The CDR3 region is CASSLETSGGKETQYF. The CDR3 bases are TGTGCCAGCAGCTTAGAGACTAGCGGGGGAAAAGAGACCCAGTACTTC.

This clone showed up just a few times. The chain employs TRBV7-9 and TRBJ2-7, with D perhaps matching TRBD1 or TRBD2 (5 bases each). Germline-derived CDR1 and CDR2 are SEHNR and FQNEAQ (reference sequence). CDR3 length equals 14 residues. V lost 5 bases and J 4 bases, leaving 15 bases between the germline ends. The CDR3: CASSRDGNVYEQYF. As DNA, the CDR3 is TGTGCCAGCAGCAGGGACGGTAATGTGTACGAGCAGTACTTC. Supplemented by reference TRBV7-9 and TRBJ2-7, the full variable domain reads DTGVSQNPRHKITKRGQNVTFRCDPISEHNRLYWYRQTLGQGPEFLTYFQNEAQLEKSRLLSDRFSAERPKGSFSTLEIQRTEQGDSAMYLCASSRDGNVYEQYFGPGTRLTVT.